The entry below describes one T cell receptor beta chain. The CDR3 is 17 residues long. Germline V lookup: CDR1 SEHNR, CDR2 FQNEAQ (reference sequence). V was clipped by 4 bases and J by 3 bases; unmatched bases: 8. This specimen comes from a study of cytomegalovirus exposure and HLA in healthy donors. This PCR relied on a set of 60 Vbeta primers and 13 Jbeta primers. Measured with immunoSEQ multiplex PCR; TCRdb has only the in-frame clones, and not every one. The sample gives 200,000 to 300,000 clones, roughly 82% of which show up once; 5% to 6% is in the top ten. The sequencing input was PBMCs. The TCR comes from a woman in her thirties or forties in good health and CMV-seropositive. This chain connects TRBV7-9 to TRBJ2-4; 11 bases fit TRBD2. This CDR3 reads CASSSTLAGVIKNIQYF. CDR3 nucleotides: TGTGCCAGCAGCTCGACACTAGCGGGGGTTATCAAAAACATTCAGTACTTC.